Each of the 15 T cell receptor beta chains below was sequenced from the same sample in a study of control samples from healthy donors and cancer patients. The repertoire was sequenced with immunoSEQ multiplex PCR; TCRdb's copy has only in-frame clones and lacks some. The sample holds roughly 25,000 clones, under 95% seen once. The sample consisted of PBMCs. These receptors all stem from a man aged 45-60 years with lung cancer.

In its sample, this clone was seen once. The genes are TRBV29-1 and TRBJ1-1; D is uncertain. The V end was cut by 7 bases, the J end by 3 bases, with 9 bases between. The CDR3 is 11 residues long. Germline CDR1 reads SQVTM; CDR2 reads ANQGSEA. The CDR3 is CSARDYTEAFF. The DNA for the CDR3 is TGCAGCGCTCGGGATTACACTGAAGCTTTCTTT.

The chain employs TRBV27 and TRBJ2-5; 7 nucleotides match TRBD1. With 7 bases clipped from V and 1 base from J, the junction kept 9 bases outside the gene matches. CDR1 is MNHEY and CDR2 is SMNVEV in the germline V gene (reference sequence). The CDR3 is made up of 15 amino acids. The CDR3 DNA is TGTGCCAGCACCACTTTGAGGGGGCGCCAAGAGACCCAGTACTTC. Its translation: CASTTLRGRQETQYF.

A single count supports this clone. The gene calls are TRBV7-2 and TRBJ1-4; D remains unclear. Germline V CDR1 and CDR2: SGHTA, FQGNSA. Trimming cost V 1 base and J 0 bases, with 9 bases left between them. The CDR3 runs to 16 residues. CDR3 bases: TGTGCCAGCAGCTTAGGCAGTTTGGCAACTAATGAAAAACTGTTTTTT. Protein: CASSLGSLATNEKLFF.

This sequence joins TRBV18 and TRBJ2-3; either TRBD1 or TRBD2 may fit D (5 bases each). The CDR3 consists of 15 residues. Trimming removed 8 bases from V and 5 bases from J, with 20 bases in between. The V gene's germline CDR1 is KGHSH and CDR2 LQKENI. The CDR3 nucleotides are TGTGCCAGCCCCCCGAAGGTAGGGGCGGGAGATACGCAGTATTTT. This codes for CASPPKVGAGDTQYF. The entire variable domain, with the rest obtained from reference TRBV18 and TRBJ2-3, is as follows: NAGVMQNPRHLVRRRGQEARLRCSPMKGHSHVYWYRQLPEEGLKFMVYLQKENIIDESGMPKERFSAEFPKEGPSILRIQQVVRGDSAAYFCASPPKVGAGDTQYFGPGTRLTVL.

This chain links TRBV10-1 with TRBJ2-7; D call uncertain. The CDR3 extends over 16 amino acids. Germline CDR1 is WNHNN and CDR2 is SYGVQD (reference sequence). V dropped 0 bases and J dropped 3 bases, with 15 bases sitting between them. The CDR3 loop reads CASSESITPKFYEQYF. The DNA of the CDR3 is TGCGCCAGCAGTGAGTCGATTACACCCAAATTCTACGAGCAGTACTTC.

This clone was seen a single time. The rearrangement uses TRBV2 and TRBJ2-7, with D perhaps matching TRBD1 (6 bases). The CDR3 spans 13 residues. Looked up from germline, CDR1 is SNHLY and CDR2 is FYNNEI. V shed 6 bases and J shed 4 bases, with 13 bases lying between them. DNA for the CDR3: TGTGCCAGCAGGGGGACACAACGATACGAGCAGTACTTC. Translated: CASRGTQRYEQYF.

The V gene is TRBV2, the J gene TRBJ2-1; 9 bases match TRBD1. This CDR3 is built from 15 residues. Germline values: CDR1 SNHLY, CDR2 FYNNEI. Losses at the gene ends were 5 bases for V and 5 bases for J; bases not matched to a gene: 7. The CDR3 region has the DNA TGTGCCAGCAGTCTGGACAGGGGCGGACACAATGAGCAGTTCTTC. Translated, it gives CASSLDRGGHNEQFF.

The rearrangement joins TRBV7-9 to TRBJ2-7; no reliable D call. From germline, CDR1 is SEHNR and CDR2 FQNEAQ (reference sequence). This CDR3 comprises 12 residues. Trimming took off 3 bases at V and 5 bases at J, with 8 bases between the two ends. CDR3 residues: CASSFVSDEQYF. The CDR3, as DNA: TGTGCCAGCAGCTTCGTGTCGGACGAGCAGTACTTC.

The chain couples TRBV25-1 to TRBJ2-7, with 10 nucleotides matching TRBD1. The germline gives CDR1 MGHDK, CDR2 SYGVNS. The CDR3 is made up of 15 amino acids. V trimming: 2 bases; J trimming: 4 bases; junction bases outside the gene matches: 5. The CDR3 sequence is CASSEARTGGYEQYF. CDR3 in DNA: TGTGCCAGCAGTGAAGCTAGGACAGGGGGATACGAGCAGTACTTC.

The CDR3 loop reads CASRGGPATNEKLFF. As DNA, the CDR3 is TGTGCCAGCAGGGGTGGGCCGGCAACTAATGAAAAACTGTTTTTT. The chain employs TRBV6-5 and TRBJ1-4, with D hard to call. With 6 bases removed from V and 0 bases from J, the gap between germline ends came to 11 bases. The CDR3 covers 15 residues. Germline CDR1 reads MNHEY; CDR2 reads SVGAGI.

The V and J genes are TRBV7-2 and TRBJ2-7, with D hard to call. Between the trimmed V and J ends, which lost 4 bases and 6 bases, there was a span of 10 bases. CDR1 and CDR2 from the germline V gene are SGHTA and FQGNSA. The CDR3 sequence is 12 residues long. CDR3: CASSSDWGEQYF. In DNA, the CDR3 is TGTGCCAGCAGCTCCGATTGGGGCGAGCAGTACTTC.

The chain combines TRBV3-1 (or the pseudogene TRBV3-2) with TRBJ2-2; no clear D gene. Germline CDR1 reads LGHDT; CDR2 reads YNNKEL (reference sequence). This CDR3 comprises 12 residues. Trimming removed 0 bases at V and 7 bases at J, with 3 bases between. CDR3: CASSQDDGELFF. CDR3 bases: TGTGCCAGCAGCCAAGATGACGGGGAGCTGTTTTTT.

V gene TRBV29-1 combines with J gene TRBJ2-1; 7 positions agree with TRBD2. V gave up 4 bases and J gave up 5 bases; unmatched junction bases: 5. This CDR3 has 13 amino acids. Germline CDR1 and CDR2: SQVTM and ANQGSEA. The CDR3 nucleotides are TGCAGCGTTGTTCGGGGGGAACACAATGAGCAGTTCTTC. Residues: CSVVRGEHNEQFF.

The chain carries TRBV9 and TRBJ2-1; D tentatively fits TRBD1 or TRBD2 (5 bases each). Trimming removed 4 bases at V and 6 bases at J, with 20 bases between. This CDR3 is 16 amino acids long. CDR1 SGDLS and CDR2 YYNGEE come from the germline V gene. In DNA, the CDR3 is TGTGCCAGCAGCCCCCAGGGAGTTCCGGTTCCCAATGAGCAGTTCTTC. This sequence encodes CASSPQGVPVPNEQFF.

The chain couples TRBV3-1 (or the pseudogene TRBV3-2) to TRBJ2-3, with TRBD2 identical over 10 bases. Germline-derived CDR1 and CDR2 are LGHDT and YNNKEL (reference sequence). Losses at the gene ends were 5 bases for V and 6 bases for J; bases not matched to a gene: 2. This CDR3 spans 13 amino acids. In DNA, the CDR3 is TGTGCCAGCAGCTGGACTAGCGGCGATACGCAGTATTTT. Protein sequence: CASSWTSGDTQYF.